The 3 T cell receptor beta chains listed next were all sequenced from one sample in a study of human T cells and chemical hapten exposure. The time point: healthy volunteer bleed at 6 weeks. Blood, whole and unfractionated, served as the source for total RNA extraction. TCRdb re-called the RACE reads with MiXCR, one entry per CDR3 protein. The sample holds about 77,000 distinct CDR3 sequences; about 8.6% are singletons and the top ten take 1.7%. Sequencing input: whole blood. These receptors were taken from a female donor in good health. Some clones in this sample may be carry-over from other donors' samples.

This clonotype turned up a few times. The chain employs TRBV12-3 or TRBV12-4 and TRBJ1-2; 12 nucleotides align to TRBD1. The CDR3 spans 14 residues. V shed 6 bases and J 4 bases; nucleotides not matched to a gene: 3. CDR3: CASRGQGASYGYTF. Here the CDR3 DNA reads TGTGCCAGCAGGGGACAGGGGGCTAGCTATGGCTACACCTTC.

The V and J genes are TRBV5-6 and TRBJ1-1; D is unresolved. V lost 2 bases and J lost 5, with 4 bases in between. The germline V gene encodes CDR1 SGHDT and CDR2 YYEEEE. The CDR3 has 11 residues. The CDR3 coding sequence is TGTGCCAGCAGCTTCTCGACTGAAGCTTTCTTT. Translating it yields CASSFSTEAFF.

The gene calls are TRBV16 and TRBJ2-2; D uncertain. This CDR3 has 15 amino acids. From germline, CDR1 is KGHSY and CDR2 FQNENV. Trimming took 0 bases from V and 1 from J, leaving 6 bases between them. In DNA, the CDR3 is TGTGCCAGCAGCCAATCGAACCTGAACACCGGGGAGCTGTTTTTT. Translated, it gives CASSQSNLNTGELFF.